This passage covers 25 T cell receptor beta chains from one sample sequenced in a study of blood T cell repertoires in COVID-19. Assay used: immunoSEQ multiplex PCR; TCRdb lists only in-frame clones, some missing. The sample records about 230,000 clones, more than 75% being singletons. Sequencing used peripheral blood. Receptor source: a man aged 50-59 years with COVID-19, enrolled during active disease.

The chain joins TRBV19 to TRBJ1-4; possibly TRBD1 for D (6 bases). Germline V gene sequence: CDR1 LNHDA, CDR2 SQIVND (reference sequence). The CDR3 runs 14 residues. V dropped 5 bases and J dropped 8 bases, with 15 bases sitting between them. The CDR3, as DNA: TGTGCCAGTAGTCCCACGAGGGGGGGCGAAAAACTGTTTTTT. It encodes CASSPTRGGEKLFF. The whole variable domain, filled in from reference TRBV19 and TRBJ1-4, reads DGGITQSPKYLFRKEGQNVTLSCEQNLNHDAMYWYRQDPGQGLRLIYYSQIVNDFQKGDIAEGYSVSREKKESFPLTVTSAQKNPTAFYLCASSPTRGGEKLFFGSGTQLSVL.

The rearrangement joins TRBV28 to TRBJ2-2; unclear D gene. The V and J ends lost 1 base and 1 base respectively, with 4 bases between them. Germline V CDR1 and CDR2: MDHEN, SYDVKM. The CDR3 consists of 14 residues. The CDR3, as DNA: TGTGCCAGCAGTTTATTTAAGAACACCGGGGAGCTGTTTTTT. Translating gives CASSLFKNTGELFF.

The chain couples TRBV6-5 to TRBJ2-7; 10 nucleotides agree with TRBD2. This CDR3 spans 15 amino acids. V was pared by 0 bases and J by 3 bases, with 2 bases of the junction left unmatched. CDR1 and CDR2 from the germline V gene are MNHEY and SVGAGI. The chain's CDR3 is CASSYSRTSGYEQYF. CDR3 in DNA: TGTGCCAGCAGTTACTCTCGGACTAGCGGCTACGAGCAGTACTTC.

The V and J genes are TRBV28 and TRBJ2-2, with TRBD2 matching over 14 bases. CDR3 length: 18 residues. V trimming: 4 bases; J trimming: 5 bases; junction bases outside the gene matches: 9. Germline-derived CDR1 and CDR2 are MDHEN and SYDVKM. The CDR3 DNA is TGTGCCAGCAGTTCGCGACTAGCGGGGGGGATGGGAACCGGGGAGCTGTTTTTT. Encoded protein: CASSSRLAGGMGTGELFF.

This clone has more than one count but fewer than ten. The chain is built from TRBV14 and TRBJ1-1; D might be TRBD1 (6 bases). Germline CDR1 and CDR2: SGHDN and FVKESK. Between the trimmed V and J ends, which lost 4 bases and 8 bases, there was a span of 17 bases. The CDR3 spans 14 residues. CDR3 protein: CASSPTRGALEAFF. In nucleotides, the CDR3 is TGTGCCAGCAGCCCAACTCGGGGGGCCCTCGAAGCTTTCTTT.

V is TRBV28 and J is TRBJ1-6, with 7 bases identical to TRBD1. This CDR3 comprises 16 residues. The germline CDR1 and CDR2 sequences are MDHEN and SYDVKM. The J segment lost 5 bases and the V segment lost 5 bases, leaving 9 bases of the junction unmatched. This CDR3 reads CASSKLQGFDNSPLHF. In DNA form, the CDR3 reads TGTGCCAGCAGTAAACTACAGGGGTTTGATAATTCACCCCTCCACTTT.

V is TRBV24-1 and J is TRBJ1-2, with a possible D match to TRBD1 (6 bases). The CDR3 consists of 12 residues. Germline V gene sequence: CDR1 KGHDR, CDR2 SFDVKD. Trimming left V 3 bases short and J 6 bases short, with 7 bases between. CDR3 protein: CATSDAGDGYTF. The CDR3 nucleotides are TGTGCCACCAGTGATGCAGGGGATGGCTACACCTTC.

The chain is built from TRBV3-1 (or the pseudogene TRBV3-2) and TRBJ2-1; D may be TRBD2 (6 bases). The CDR3 contains 15 residues. The germline V gene encodes CDR1 LGHDT and CDR2 YNNKEL (reference sequence). V lost 2 bases, J lost 2 bases, and 10 bases lay in between. The CDR3 nucleotides read TGTGCCAGCAGCCAAACGGGAGCGGCCTACAATGAGCAGTTCTTC. It specifies CASSQTGAAYNEQFF.

J is TRBJ2-1 and V is TRBV5-5; TRBD2 agrees at 9 bases. The CDR3 length is 16 residues. Germline V CDR1 and CDR2: SGHKS, YYEKEE (reference sequence). The trim removed 0 bases at V and 5 bases at J, leaving 6 bases unmatched. The DNA of the CDR3 is TGTGCCAGCAGCTTGGGTTGGCTAGCGGGAAACAATGAGCAGTTCTTC. Its protein is CASSLGWLAGNNEQFF.

The gene calls are TRBV9 and TRBJ1-2, with D possibly matching TRBD1 (6 bases). Trimming cost V 0 bases and J 4 bases, with 13 bases left between them. The CDR3 length is 15 residues. Germline CDR1 reads SGDLS; CDR2 reads YYNGEE. The chain's CDR3 is CASSVGGGSSYGYTF. DNA of the CDR3: TGTGCCAGCAGCGTAGGCGGGGGCAGTAGCTATGGCTACACCTTC. Together with reference TRBV9 and TRBJ1-2, the CDR3 gives the full variable domain: DSGVTQTPKHLITATGQRVTLRCSPRSGDLSVYWYQQSLDQGLQFLIQYYNGEERAKGNILERFSAQQFPDLHSELNLSSLELGDSALYFCASSVGGGSSYGYTFGSGTRLTVV.

In its sample, this clone was seen once. The V call is TRBV5-1, the J call TRBJ2-7, with 9 bases lining up with TRBD1. V was clipped by 4 bases and J by 4 bases; unmatched bases: 6. The CDR3 is made up of 14 amino acids. The germline V gene encodes CDR1 SGHRS and CDR2 YFSETQ. The CDR3 DNA reads TGCGCCAGCAGCACCGGGACAGGGAAGTACGAGCAGTACTTC. Translating gives CASSTGTGKYEQYF.

Note on this clone: The identical CDR3 is also encoded by other nucleotide sequences in the sample. V usage is TRBV12-3 or TRBV12-4 and J usage is TRBJ1-2; D is ambiguous. CDR3 size: 11 residues. V lost 3 bases and J lost 7, with 6 bases in between. The DNA for the CDR3 is TGTGCCAGCAGTTTTGGAGCTGGCTACACCTTC. Its protein product is CASSFGAGYTF.

The chain carries TRBV5-4 and TRBJ2-3; TRBD1 is a possible D gene (5 bases). Trimming took off 4 bases at V and 0 bases at J, with 18 bases between the two ends. Germline loops: CDR1 SGHNT, CDR2 YYREEE (reference sequence). The CDR3 contains 17 residues. The CDR3: CASSLSPGHLSTDTQYF. The CDR3 DNA is TGTGCCAGCAGCCTGAGTCCCGGACACCTAAGCACAGATACGCAGTATTTT.

The chain links TRBV19 to TRBJ1-5; D is ambiguous. This CDR3 has 15 residues. Germline V gene data show CDR1 as LNHDA and CDR2 as SQIVND (reference sequence). The ends were cut back, 3 bases at V and 6 bases at J, with 15 bases in the middle. Here the CDR3 DNA reads TGTGCCAGTAGTATGCCGACGCTGGGGAGTCAGCCCCAGCATTTT. This codes for CASSMPTLGSQPQHF.

V and J are TRBV6-5 and TRBJ2-1, with 9 bases that match TRBD1. The CDR3 consists of 15 residues. CDR1 is MNHEY, CDR2 SVGAGI, per germline. The ends lost 6 bases at V and 8 bases at J; junction bases unmatched: 11. The CDR3 here is CASRPPGQGVDEQFF. For the CDR3, the DNA is TGTGCCAGCAGGCCACCGGGACAGGGAGTGGATGAGCAGTTCTTC.

The V call is TRBV19, the J call TRBJ2-2, with a weak D call TRBD2 (7 bases). This CDR3 spans 16 amino acids. The V and J ends lost 3 bases and 5 bases respectively, with 16 bases between them. CDR1 LNHDA and CDR2 SQIVND come from the germline V gene (reference sequence). The CDR3, as DNA: TGTGCCAGTAGTATCTCGGGGGGCGCATCTACCGGGGAGCTGTTTTTT. As protein: CASSISGGASTGELFF.

The chain joins TRBV28 to TRBJ2-7, with TRBD1 as a possible D gene (5 bases). V lost 6 bases and J 0 bases, leaving 15 bases between the germline ends. The CDR3 loop spans 15 amino acids. Germline lookup yields CDR1 MDHEN and CDR2 SYDVKM. The CDR3 here is CASSPGHQVSYEQYF. The CDR3 DNA is TGTGCCAGCAGCCCCGGACATCAGGTCTCCTACGAGCAGTACTTC.

In DNA, the CDR3 is TGTGCCAGCTCACCATCCAGGGGGAACACTGAAGCTTTCTTT. This translates into CASSPSRGNTEAFF. The rearrangement joins TRBV18 to TRBJ1-1, with a tentative D call TRBD1 (6 bases). V was clipped by 2 bases and J by 1 base, with 8 bases between them. Germline V lookup: CDR1 KGHSH, CDR2 LQKENI. This CDR3 is built from 14 residues.

This clone appeared a single time. The J gene is TRBJ1-1, the V gene TRBV6-2 or TRBV6-3; D is ambiguous. The V end was cut by 4 bases, the J end by 0 bases, with 9 bases between. The CDR3 totals 14 residues. Looked up from germline, CDR1 is MNHEY and CDR2 is SVGEGT. The CDR3 nucleotides read TGTGCCAGCAGTTGGTCAGTAATGAACACTGAAGCTTTCTTT. Translated, it gives CASSWSVMNTEAFF.

This rearrangement joins TRBV29-1 to TRBJ1-1; the D is unclear. Looked up from germline, CDR1 is SQVTM and CDR2 is ANQGSEA. V dropped 5 bases and J dropped 1 base, with 5 bases sitting between them. The length of the CDR3 is 11 residues. CDR3 sequence reads: CSVYRNTEAFF. For the CDR3, the DNA is TGCAGCGTTTACAGGAACACTGAAGCTTTCTTT.

A single count supports this clone. The CDR3 loop is CASSPRPQASNTEAFF. CDR3 bases: TGTGCCAGCTCACCACGCCCCCAGGCGTCGAACACTGAAGCTTTCTTT. The chain is built from TRBV18 and TRBJ1-1; no definite D call. This CDR3 region has 16 residues. V was clipped by 1 base and J by 1 base, with 13 bases between them. CDR1 is KGHSH and CDR2 is LQKENI in the germline V gene.

The chain employs TRBV6-5 and TRBJ1-2, with D perhaps TRBD1 (5 bases). The germline V gene encodes CDR1 MNHEY and CDR2 SVGAGI. The CDR3 covers 13 residues. Trimming removed 6 bases from V and 7 bases from J, with 15 bases in between. The CDR3 DNA is TGTGCCAGCAGGTCCGTAGGGGCGTCTGGCTACACCTTC. It is translated as CASRSVGASGYTF.

The chain combines TRBV27 with TRBJ2-2; unclear D gene. There are 19 residues in the CDR3. The V gene's germline CDR1 is MNHEY and CDR2 SMNVEV (reference sequence). V was clipped by 5 bases and J by 1 base, with 23 bases between them. CDR3 DNA sequence: TGTGCCAGCAGTCTCCCGAGTCCTTGGGCGATTAAGAACACCGGGGAGCTGTTTTTT. It yields the protein CASSLPSPWAIKNTGELFF.

The rearrangement links TRBV11-2 to TRBJ2-7; TRBD1 aligns across 7 bases. This CDR3 has 14 amino acids. V shed 2 bases and J 3 bases; nucleotides not matched to a gene: 4. The germline V gene has CDR1 SGHAT and CDR2 FQNNGV. The CDR3 spells CASSLSRDSYEQYF. The DNA for the CDR3 is TGTGCCAGCAGCTTATCCAGGGACAGCTACGAGCAGTACTTC.

The chain carries TRBV6-5 and TRBJ1-2; no clear D gene. Germline lookup yields CDR1 MNHEY and CDR2 SVGAGI. This CDR3 region has 11 residues. Trimming stripped 6 bases from V and 7 bases from J, with 9 bases between. The CDR3 sequence: CASRRGVGYTF. The CDR3 DNA reads as TGTGCCAGCAGACGAGGTGTTGGCTACACCTTC.